This is a list of T cell receptor beta chains from one sample in a study of T cell responses to AZD1222 COVID-19 vaccine. Method: immunoSEQ multiplex PCR; TCRdb's copy keeps in-frame clones and lacks some. Of tens of thousands of clones listed, around 88% are singletons. Sequenced material: peripheral blood, taken 28 days after the second AZD1222 dose. The receptors here all came from an adult who received the AZD1222 COVID-19 vaccine. The CDR3 runs from the conserved cysteine through the conserved F or W. The D gene is left open where the match is weak. Clone sizes are given selectively: once, few, many, or a class where the clone is expanded.

d_call	clone_size	v_call	j_call	cdr3_nt	cdr3_aa
TRBD1	few	TRBV3-1/TRBV3-2	TRBJ1-5	TGTGCCAGCAGCCAGACGAGGGGGCTTCAGCCCCAGCATTTT	CASSQTRGLQPQHF
.	.	TRBV28	TRBJ1-5	TGTGCCAGCAATAGGGGGGGCGGCAATCAGCCCCAGCATTTT	CASNRGGGNQPQHF
.	.	TRBV19	TRBJ2-2	TGTGCCAGTATTGGGTTTACCGGGGAGCTGTTTTTT	CASIGFTGELFF
.	once	TRBV3-1/TRBV3-2	TRBJ2-7	TGTGCCAGCAGCCAAGTCGTCGGGGTTTCCTCCTACGAGCAGTACTTC	CASSQVVGVSSYEQYF
TRBD1	.	TRBV28	TRBJ1-2	TGTGCCAGCAATCTAGGGGGCCTCTATGGCTACACCTTC	CASNLGGLYGYTF
TRBD2	.	TRBV5-1	TRBJ2-3	TGCGCCAGCAGCCCCAATGCGGGGGGGACGACAGATACGCAGTATTTT	CASSPNAGGTTDTQYF
TRBD2	.	TRBV28	TRBJ2-3	TGTGCCAGCAGTTTTCAAAGCGGGACCACAGATACGCAGTATTTT	CASSFQSGTTDTQYF
TRBD2	.	TRBV10-3	TRBJ2-3	TGTGCCATCAGTAAACTAGCGATTGAGACAGATACGCAGTATTTT	CAISKLAIETDTQYF
TRBD2	.	TRBV5-1	TRBJ2-2	TGCGCCAGCCGAGGGACTACTGGGAACGGGGAGCTGTTTTTT	CASRGTTGNGELFF
TRBD1	.	TRBV10-3	TRBJ2-3	TGTGCCATCGGTGGCAGGGGGCCAGATACGCAGTATTTT	CAIGGRGPDTQYF
.	.	TRBV10-3	TRBJ2-7	TGTGCCATCAAAGTTGGGCCACTCTCCTACGAGCAGTACTTC	CAIKVGPLSYEQYF
TRBD1	.	TRBV11-3	TRBJ2-6	TGTGCCAGCAGCCCACGGGACAGGAGTGATGGTGGGGCCAACGTCCTGACTTTC	CASSPRDRSDGGANVLTF
.	.	TRBV12-3/TRBV12-4	TRBJ1-3	TGTGCCAGCAGTTTTAGGCAGGGTATTTATTTT	CASSFRQGIYF
.	.	TRBV5-1	TRBJ1-4	TGCGCCAGCAGCCCATACAGGGTCCTCGGGGGGGAACTGTTTTTT	CASSPYRVLGGELFF
.	.	TRBV5-1	TRBJ1-3	TGCGCCAATACGAATGGGCCTGGAAACACCATATATTTT	CANTNGPGNTIYF
.	.	TRBV11-1	TRBJ2-5	TGTGCCAGCAGCCCCCGGGGGGAGACCCAGTACTTC	CASSPRGETQYF
.	.	TRBV29-1	TRBJ2-7	TGCAGCGTTGAAGTAAGTAAGGGTTTCCAAGACGAGCAGTACTTC	CSVEVSKGFQDEQYF
TRBD1	.	TRBV6-2/TRBV6-3	TRBJ2-7	TGTGCCAGCAGTTCAGGGGACAGGGCGCATTACGAGCAGTACTTC	CASSSGDRAHYEQYF
.	.	TRBV5-1	TRBJ2-3	TGCGCCAGCCGGGAAGGGATATCTAGCACAGATACGCAGTATTTT	CASREGISSTDTQYF
TRBD1	.	TRBV24-1	TRBJ2-5	TGTGCCACCCAGCCAGGGGGCGTGAAGACCCAGTACTTC	CATQPGGVKTQYF
TRBD2	.	TRBV7-3	TRBJ2-2	TGTGCCAGCAGCTGGACCGGGACTAGCAACACCGGGGAGCTGTTTTTT	CASSWTGTSNTGELFF
.	.	TRBV2	TRBJ2-5	TGTGCCAGCAGTTGGACAGAGAAAGAGACCCAGTACTTC	CASSWTEKETQYF
.	.	TRBV11-2	TRBJ2-7	TGTGCCAGCAGCTCGATGGGCAGGGTAAACGAGCAGTACTTC	CASSSMGRVNEQYF
.	.	TRBV7-2	TRBJ1-2	TGTGCCAGCAGCCCAGAGCAGGGTGGCTACACCTTC	CASSPEQGGYTF
.	.	TRBV18	TRBJ2-1	TGTGCCAGCTCACCCCGAGGGACCAATGAGCAGTTCTTC	CASSPRGTNEQFF
TRBD2	.	TRBV7-2	TRBJ2-2	TGTGCCAGCAGCTTAGGAGGGAGGGACACCGGGGAGCTGTTTTTT	CASSLGGRDTGELFF
.	.	TRBV2	TRBJ1-6	TGTGCCAGCAGTGAAGTTGCGGGGGCTAGAGATTCACCCCTCCACTTT	CASSEVAGARDSPLHF
TRBD1	once	TRBV6-6	TRBJ2-7	TGTGCCAGCAGTTACCCCCGGGACAGGGGAAGCTACGAGCAGTACTTC	CASSYPRDRGSYEQYF
.	.	TRBV2	TRBJ1-1	TGTGCCAGCACGGTTTTGGGAACTGAAGCTTTCTTT	CASTVLGTEAFF
.	.	TRBV25-1	TRBJ2-3	TGTGCCAGCAGTCACCTCCGTGGGAGCACAGATACGCAGTATTTT	CASSHLRGSTDTQYF
.	.	TRBV19	TRBJ2-2	TGTGCCAGTACCGCGGGGAGCGGCACCGGGGAGCTGTTTTTT	CASTAGSGTGELFF
TRBD2	.	TRBV5-1	TRBJ2-2	TGCGCCAGCAGCTTGCTTGCTAGCGGGAACACCGGGGAGCTGTTTTTT	CASSLLASGNTGELFF